A selection of T cell receptor beta chains follows, all from one sample in a study of cytomegalovirus exposure and HLA in healthy donors. TCRdb keeps only in-frame clones here, not all; method: immunoSEQ multiplex PCR. The table includes fewer than 90,000 clones, roughly 85% detected once. The sequenced sample consisted of PBMCs. The receptors were sampled from a female donor in good health and CMV-seronegative. Each CDR3 is given with its conserved first and last residue. A D gene is named only where the DNA matches it firmly. Clone size, where shown, is once, few, many, or a class for clones that have expanded.

V	D	J	size	DNA	CDR3
TRBV5-1	NA	TRBJ2-1	NA	TGCGCCAGCAGCTTGGCCGGGGACTACAATGAGCAGTTCTTC	CASSLAGDYNEQFF
TRBV4-1	TRBD2	TRBJ2-2	NA	TGCGCCAGCAGCCAAGAGAGGGAAAGCGGGAGACGTGGCACCGGGGAGCTGTTTTTT	CASSQERESGRRGTGELFF
TRBV18	NA	TRBJ2-7	many	TGTGCCAGCTCACTTACTAGCTTGTACGAGCAGTACTTC	CASSLTSLYEQYF
TRBV6-6	NA	TRBJ1-3	NA	TGTGCCAGCAAAAAAGCCTCTGGAAACACCATATATTTT	CASKKASGNTIYF
TRBV7-9	NA	TRBJ2-2	few	TGTGCCAGCCCCCTGGGCGGGGGCCCGACCGGGGAGCTGTTTTTT	CASPLGGGPTGELFF
TRBV19	NA	TRBJ1-5	NA	TGTGCCAGTAGTATTCAGACAGCCCTCAATCAGCCCCAGCATTTT	CASSIQTALNQPQHF
TRBV10-1	TRBD1	TRBJ1-4	few	TGCGCCAGCAGTGGGACAGGGAGTGAAAAACTGTTTTTT	CASSGTGSEKLFF
TRBV7-6	TRBD2	TRBJ2-5	NA	TGTGCCAGTCAAGCGGGGGGGCTTCAAGAGACCCAGTACTTC	CASQAGGLQETQYF
TRBV28	NA	TRBJ1-2	NA	TGTGCCAGCGAACAGGAGGGAGATGGCTACACCTTC	CASEQEGDGYTF
TRBV6-5	NA	TRBJ1-1	NA	TGTGCCAGCAGTTACTCGGGGGGTCGGACTGAAGCTTTCTTT	CASSYSGGRTEAFF
TRBV7-9	NA	TRBJ1-4	NA	TGTGCCAGCAGCCATGGACTTGACTCGGGGACTAATGAAAAACTGTTTTTT	CASSHGLDSGTNEKLFF
TRBV7-2	NA	TRBJ2-3	few	TGTGCCAGCAGCCCCTTCACAGATACGCAGTATTTT	CASSPFTDTQYF
TRBV6-5	TRBD1	TRBJ2-7	NA	TGTGCCAGCAGAGACAGGGTATCCTACGAGCAGTACTTC	CASRDRVSYEQYF
TRBV25-1	TRBD2	TRBJ2-7	NA	TGTGCCAGTAGCGGGACTCTCTACGAGCAGTACTTC	CASSGTLYEQYF
TRBV7-6	NA	TRBJ1-1	NA	TGTGCCAGCAGCTTAGCGCGGGCGGGCGACACTGAAGCTTTCTTT	CASSLARAGDTEAFF
TRBV7-9	NA	TRBJ2-1	few	TGTGCCAGCAGTCGGTATGACAATGAGCAGTTCTTC	CASSRYDNEQFF
TRBV2	NA	TRBJ1-1	few	TGTGCCAGCAGACGAGACAGCAGCCCTGAAGCTTTCTTT	CASRRDSSPEAFF
TRBV7-9	NA	TRBJ2-1	NA	TGTGCCAGCAGCTCGAGGCCTTCCTACAATGAGCAGTTCTTC	CASSSRPSYNEQFF
TRBV29-1	NA	TRBJ2-6	NA	TGCAGCGTTGAGGAGGTTACTGGGGCCAACGTCCTGACTTTC	CSVEEVTGANVLTF
TRBV6-6	NA	TRBJ2-3	NA	TGTGCCAGCAGGCCCGATCTAAGGGGCACGCAGTATTTT	CASRPDLRGTQYF
TRBV4-1	NA	TRBJ2-7	NA	TGCGCCAGCAGCCAAGAGCTCGGCGAGCAGTACTTC	CASSQELGEQYF
TRBV6-5	NA	TRBJ2-7	NA	TGTGCCAGCAGTTACTCGGCGGGAAGACTGTACGAGCAGTACTTC	CASSYSAGRLYEQYF
TRBV27	NA	TRBJ1-1	NA	TGTGCCAGCAGTTTTGTTGGAGGATTGAACACTGAAGCTTTCTTT	CASSFVGGLNTEAFF
TRBV18	TRBD1	TRBJ2-7	few	TGTGCCAGCTCACCACGTGGGGACAGCTACGAGCAGTACTTC	CASSPRGDSYEQYF
TRBV19	TRBD1	TRBJ1-5	NA	TGTGCCAGTAGCAACAGGGGTTTGGGCAATCAGCCCCAGCATTTT	CASSNRGLGNQPQHF
TRBV28	NA	TRBJ1-2	once	TGTGCCAGCAGCCCATCTAACTATGGCTACACCTTC	CASSPSNYGYTF
TRBV29-1	TRBD2	TRBJ2-1	NA	TGCAGCGACCAACTAGCGGGAGAAATGTACAATGAGCAGTTCTTC	CSDQLAGEMYNEQFF
TRBV6-1	TRBD1	TRBJ1-1	NA	TGTGCCAGCAGTCAGGAGGGACAGGGAAGGAATGAAGCTTTCTTT	CASSQEGQGRNEAFF
TRBV28	NA	TRBJ2-5	NA	TGTGCCAGCATCCCCCCCCTGGGCCGGGACACCCAAGAGACCCAGTACTTC	CASIPPLGRDTQETQYF
TRBV15	NA	TRBJ2-2	NA	TGTGCCACCAGCAGTGGACAGTACACCGGGGAGCTGTTTTTT	CATSSGQYTGELFF
TRBV5-1	TRBD2	TRBJ2-7	NA	TGCGCCAGCAGCCGGGGAGGGCAGCAGTCCTACGAGCAGTACTTC	CASSRGGQQSYEQYF
TRBV5-4	TRBD2	TRBJ2-1	NA	TGTGCCAGCAGCTTGGAGCGTGTGAGCGGGGGCTACAATGAGCAGTTCTTC	CASSLERVSGGYNEQFF
TRBV18	TRBD1	TRBJ1-1	NA	TGTGCCAGCTCACCATCGACAGGGATCACTGAAGCTTTCTTT	CASSPSTGITEAFF
TRBV9	NA	TRBJ1-1	NA	TGTGCCAGCAGCGTAAGGGGGGGGGACACTGAAGCTTTCTTT	CASSVRGGDTEAFF
TRBV27	TRBD2	TRBJ2-1	NA	TGTGCCAGCCGACTAGCGGGGGTTCACAATGAGCAGTTCTTC	CASRLAGVHNEQFF
TRBV5-4	TRBD2	TRBJ2-7	NA	TGTGCCAGCAGTAGCGGGGGGCCTTTCTCCTACGAGCAGTACTTC	CASSSGGPFSYEQYF
TRBV6-1	NA	TRBJ1-3	NA	TGTGCCAGCAGTGAGGGGGGGGCGCGTTACACCATATATTTT	CASSEGGARYTIYF
TRBV28	NA	TRBJ2-5	NA	TGTGCCAGCAGTTCGCAAGAGACCCAGTACTTC	CASSSQETQYF
TRBV28	TRBD2	TRBJ2-5	NA	TGTGCCAGTAGAGGGCTAGCGGGGGCCATGCAAGAGACCCAGTACTTC	CASRGLAGAMQETQYF
TRBV6-1	NA	TRBJ2-2	NA	TGTGCCAGCAGTGAAGCGCGGCAGCCCACCGGGGAGCTGTTTTTT	CASSEARQPTGELFF
TRBV28	NA	TRBJ2-7	NA	TGTGCCAGCAGTCCGCCGGGGGGCCCTTCCTACGAGCAGTACTTC	CASSPPGGPSYEQYF
TRBV18	NA	TRBJ1-1	few	TGTGCCAGCTCACCACCCGGGGTGAACACTGAAGCTTTCTTT	CASSPPGVNTEAFF
TRBV7-7	NA	TRBJ2-3	NA	TGTGCTAGCAGCCCGCAGACTCTGGCAACAGATACGCAGTATTTT	CASSPQTLATDTQYF
TRBV29-1	NA	TRBJ1-2	NA	TGCAGCGTTGCGACTTCACCAAACTATGGCTACACCTTC	CSVATSPNYGYTF
TRBV13	NA	TRBJ2-5	NA	TGTGCCAGCAGCACGGACTATCAAGAGACCCAGTACTTC	CASSTDYQETQYF
TRBV7-9	TRBD2	TRBJ2-3	NA	TGTGCCAGCAGCTTCCTGGGACTAGCGGGGGGTGGAGATACGCAGTATTTT	CASSFLGLAGGGDTQYF
TRBV5-5	TRBD1	TRBJ1-1	few	TGTGCCAGGTCTACGGCGGGACAGGGGAAACCTGAAGCTTTCTTT	CARSTAGQGKPEAFF
TRBV7-8	TRBD2	TRBJ2-2	once	TGTGCCAGCAGCCCGAGGACTAGTAGGACCGGGGAGCTGTTTTTT	CASSPRTSRTGELFF
TRBV27	NA	TRBJ2-7	once	TGTGCCAGCAGTTTATCCCCCCCGGGCGAGCAGTACTTC	CASSLSPPGEQYF
TRBV30	NA	TRBJ1-3	NA	TGTGCCTGGGGTAGAGACCTCGCGGGCTCTGGAAACACCATATATTTT	CAWGRDLAGSGNTIYF
TRBV7-2	TRBD1	TRBJ2-7	NA	TGTGCCAGCAGCTTAGGGACAGGGGTCTTCTACGAGCAGTACTTC	CASSLGTGVFYEQYF
TRBV5-6	TRBD2	TRBJ2-5	NA	TGTGCCAGCAGCTTGGAGCTAGCGGGGCCCCAAGAGACCCAGTACTTC	CASSLELAGPQETQYF
TRBV6-1	NA	TRBJ2-2	NA	TGTGCCAGCAGTGAATCCCACAGTACCGGGGAGCTGTTTTTT	CASSESHSTGELFF